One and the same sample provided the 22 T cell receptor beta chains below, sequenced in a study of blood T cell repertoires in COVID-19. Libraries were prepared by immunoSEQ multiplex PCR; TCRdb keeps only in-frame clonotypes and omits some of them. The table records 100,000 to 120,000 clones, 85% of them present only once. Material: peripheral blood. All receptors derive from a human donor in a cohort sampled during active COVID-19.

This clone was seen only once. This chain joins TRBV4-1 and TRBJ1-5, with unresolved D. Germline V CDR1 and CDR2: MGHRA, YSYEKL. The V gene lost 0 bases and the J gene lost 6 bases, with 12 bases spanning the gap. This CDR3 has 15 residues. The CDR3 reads CASSQEEAPVQPQHF. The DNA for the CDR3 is TGCGCCAGCAGCCAAGAAGAGGCCCCGGTTCAGCCCCAGCATTTT.

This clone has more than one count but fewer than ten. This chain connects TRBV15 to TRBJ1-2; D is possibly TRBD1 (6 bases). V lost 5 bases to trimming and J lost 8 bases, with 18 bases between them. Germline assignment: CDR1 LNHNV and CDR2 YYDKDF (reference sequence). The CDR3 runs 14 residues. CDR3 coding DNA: TGTGCCACCAGCCTCCAGGGGCCAGGGCACGGCTACACCTTC. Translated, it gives CATSLQGPGHGYTF.

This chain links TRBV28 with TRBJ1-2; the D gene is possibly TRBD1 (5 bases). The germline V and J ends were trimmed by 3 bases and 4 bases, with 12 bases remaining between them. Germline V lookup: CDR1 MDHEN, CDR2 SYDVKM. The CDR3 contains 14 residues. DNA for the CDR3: TGTGCCAGCAGTTTGGGGCACCGATCCTATGGCTACACCTTC. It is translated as CASSLGHRSYGYTF.

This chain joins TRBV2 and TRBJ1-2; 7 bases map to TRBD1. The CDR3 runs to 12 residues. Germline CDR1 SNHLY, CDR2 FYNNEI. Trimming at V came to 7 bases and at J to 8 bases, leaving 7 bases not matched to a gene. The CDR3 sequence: CASTRGDSGYTF. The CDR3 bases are TGTGCCAGCACCAGAGGGGACAGCGGCTACACCTTC.

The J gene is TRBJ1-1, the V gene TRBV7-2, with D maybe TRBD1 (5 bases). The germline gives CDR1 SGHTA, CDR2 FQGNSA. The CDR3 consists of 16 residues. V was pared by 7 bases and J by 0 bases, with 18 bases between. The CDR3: CASKPTPGLLNTEAFF. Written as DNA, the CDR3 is TGTGCCAGCAAACCAACCCCGGGACTCTTGAACACTGAAGCTTTCTTT.

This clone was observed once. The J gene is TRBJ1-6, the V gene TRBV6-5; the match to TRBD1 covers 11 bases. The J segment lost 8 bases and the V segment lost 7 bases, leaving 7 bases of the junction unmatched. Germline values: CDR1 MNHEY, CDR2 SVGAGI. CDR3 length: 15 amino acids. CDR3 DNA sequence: TGTGCCAGCACTGGGACAGGGGGAATCGATTCACCCCTCCACTTT. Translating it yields CASTGTGGIDSPLHF.

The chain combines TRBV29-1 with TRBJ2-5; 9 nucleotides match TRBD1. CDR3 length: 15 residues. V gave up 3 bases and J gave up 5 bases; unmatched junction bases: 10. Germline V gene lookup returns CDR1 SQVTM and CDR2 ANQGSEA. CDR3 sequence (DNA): TGCAGCGTTGAGTTCGACAGGGGGGCTTGGGAGACCCAGTACTTC. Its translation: CSVEFDRGAWETQYF.

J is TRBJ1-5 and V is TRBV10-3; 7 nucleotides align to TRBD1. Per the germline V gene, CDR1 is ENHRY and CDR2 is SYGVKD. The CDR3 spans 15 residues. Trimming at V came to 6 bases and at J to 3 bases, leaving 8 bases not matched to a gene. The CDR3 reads CAISPTGPLNQPQHF. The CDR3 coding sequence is TGTGCCATCAGCCCGACAGGGCCTCTCAATCAGCCCCAGCATTTT.

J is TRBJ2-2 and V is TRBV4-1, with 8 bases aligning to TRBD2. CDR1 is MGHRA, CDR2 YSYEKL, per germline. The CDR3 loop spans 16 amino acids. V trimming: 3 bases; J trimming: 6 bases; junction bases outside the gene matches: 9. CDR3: CASSQTSGGRAGELFF. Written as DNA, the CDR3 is TGCGCCAGCAGCCAGACGTCGGGGGGGCGCGCCGGGGAGCTGTTTTTT.

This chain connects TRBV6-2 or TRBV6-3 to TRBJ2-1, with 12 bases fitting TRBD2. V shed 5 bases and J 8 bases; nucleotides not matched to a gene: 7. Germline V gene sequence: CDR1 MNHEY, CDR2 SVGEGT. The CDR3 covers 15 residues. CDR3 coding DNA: TGTGCCAGCAGTAAGACTAGCGGGGGAGGCTATGAGCAGTTCTTC. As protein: CASSKTSGGGYEQFF.

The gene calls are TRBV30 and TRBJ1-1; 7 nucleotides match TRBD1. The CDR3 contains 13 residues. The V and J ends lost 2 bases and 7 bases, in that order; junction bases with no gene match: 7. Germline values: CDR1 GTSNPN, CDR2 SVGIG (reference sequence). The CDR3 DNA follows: TGTGCCTGGAGTCTAGGGGGCCATGGTGAAGCTTTCTTT. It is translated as CAWSLGGHGEAFF.

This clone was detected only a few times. The CDR3 bases are TGTGCCAGCAGAGAAGCGGGGGGCGATGAGCAGTTCTTC. Its translation: CASREAGGDEQFF. The chain is built from TRBV9 and TRBJ2-1; 9 bases agree with TRBD2. Germline lookup yields CDR1 SGDLS and CDR2 YYNGEE. With 5 bases clipped from V and 8 bases from J, the junction kept 5 bases outside the gene matches. The CDR3 contains 13 residues.

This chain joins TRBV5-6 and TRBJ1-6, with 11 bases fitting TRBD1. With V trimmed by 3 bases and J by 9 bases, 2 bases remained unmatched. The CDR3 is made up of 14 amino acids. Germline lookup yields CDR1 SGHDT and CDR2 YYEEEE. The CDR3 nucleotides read TGTGCCAGCAGCTCTGGACAGGGGGCTTCACCCCTCCACTTT. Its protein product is CASSSGQGASPLHF.

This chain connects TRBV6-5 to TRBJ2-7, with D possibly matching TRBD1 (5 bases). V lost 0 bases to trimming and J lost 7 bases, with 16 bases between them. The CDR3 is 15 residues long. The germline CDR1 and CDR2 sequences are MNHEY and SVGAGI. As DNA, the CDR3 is TGTGCCAGCAGTTACTCGAGACAGACCGGGCGAGAGCAGTACTTC. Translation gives CASSYSRQTGREQYF.

For the CDR3, the DNA is TGTGCCACCAGTGATCCCCGAGGACACGGTAGCTACAATGAGCAGTTCTTC. Its translation: CATSDPRGHGSYNEQFF. The V call is TRBV24-1, the J call TRBJ2-1; possible D gene TRBD1, 5 bases. V lost 3 bases and J lost 3, with 17 bases in between. The germline gives CDR1 KGHDR, CDR2 SFDVKD. CDR3 length equals 17 residues.

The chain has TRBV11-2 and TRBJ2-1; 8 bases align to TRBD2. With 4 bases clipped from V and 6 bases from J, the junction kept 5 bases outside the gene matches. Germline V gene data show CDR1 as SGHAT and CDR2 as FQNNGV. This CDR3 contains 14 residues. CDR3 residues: CASSSGLVFNEQFF. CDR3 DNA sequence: TGTGCCAGCAGCTCGGGACTAGTATTCAATGAGCAGTTCTTC.

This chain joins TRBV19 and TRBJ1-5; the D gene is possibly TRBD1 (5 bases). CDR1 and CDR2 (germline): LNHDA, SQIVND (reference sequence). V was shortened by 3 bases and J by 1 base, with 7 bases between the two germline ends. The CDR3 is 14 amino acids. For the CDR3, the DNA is TGTGCCAGTAGTATCAGGGAAAGCAATCAGCCCCAGCATTTT. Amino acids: CASSIRESNQPQHF.

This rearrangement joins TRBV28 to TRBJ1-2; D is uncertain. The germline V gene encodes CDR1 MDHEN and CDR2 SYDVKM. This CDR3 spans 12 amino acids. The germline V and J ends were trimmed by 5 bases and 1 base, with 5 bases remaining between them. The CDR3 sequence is CASSRVNYGYTF. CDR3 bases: TGTGCCAGCAGTAGAGTTAACTATGGCTACACCTTC.

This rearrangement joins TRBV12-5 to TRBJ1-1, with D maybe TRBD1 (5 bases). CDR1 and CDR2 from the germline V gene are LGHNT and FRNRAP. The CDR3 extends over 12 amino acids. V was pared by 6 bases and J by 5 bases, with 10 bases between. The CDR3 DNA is TGTGCTAGTGGCAGGACACTGACTGAAGCTTTCTTT. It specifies CASGRTLTEAFF. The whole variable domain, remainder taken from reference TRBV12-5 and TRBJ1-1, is DARVTQTPRHKVTEMGQEVTMRCQPILGHNTVFWYRQTMMQGLELLAYFRNRAPLDDSGMPKDRFSAEMPDATLATLKIQPSEPRDSAVYFCASGRTLTEAFFGQGTRLTVV.

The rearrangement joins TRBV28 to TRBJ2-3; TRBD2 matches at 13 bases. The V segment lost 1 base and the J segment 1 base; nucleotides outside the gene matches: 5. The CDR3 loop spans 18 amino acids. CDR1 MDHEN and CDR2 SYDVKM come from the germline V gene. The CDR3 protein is CASSLSPGLAGRTDTQYF. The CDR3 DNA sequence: TGTGCCAGCAGTTTATCCCCGGGACTAGCGGGGCGCACAGATACGCAGTATTTT.

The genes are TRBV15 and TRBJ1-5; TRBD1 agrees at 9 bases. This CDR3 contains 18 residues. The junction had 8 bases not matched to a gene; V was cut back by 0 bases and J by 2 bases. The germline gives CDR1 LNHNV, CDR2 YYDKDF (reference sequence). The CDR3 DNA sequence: TGTGCCACCAGCAGAGAGGGGGACAGGGTAGTTGGCAATCAGCCCCAGCATTTT. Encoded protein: CATSREGDRVVGNQPQHF.

This CDR3 is CASSVGGTAAYEQYF. The CDR3 bases are TGTGCCAGCAGCGTAGGAGGGACAGCAGCCTACGAGCAGTACTTC. The rearrangement uses TRBV9 and TRBJ2-7; TRBD1 matches 7 bases. Trimming removed 0 bases from V and 2 bases from J; junction bases left unmatched: 5. Per the germline V gene, CDR1 is SGDLS and CDR2 is YYNGEE. The length of the CDR3 is 15 residues.